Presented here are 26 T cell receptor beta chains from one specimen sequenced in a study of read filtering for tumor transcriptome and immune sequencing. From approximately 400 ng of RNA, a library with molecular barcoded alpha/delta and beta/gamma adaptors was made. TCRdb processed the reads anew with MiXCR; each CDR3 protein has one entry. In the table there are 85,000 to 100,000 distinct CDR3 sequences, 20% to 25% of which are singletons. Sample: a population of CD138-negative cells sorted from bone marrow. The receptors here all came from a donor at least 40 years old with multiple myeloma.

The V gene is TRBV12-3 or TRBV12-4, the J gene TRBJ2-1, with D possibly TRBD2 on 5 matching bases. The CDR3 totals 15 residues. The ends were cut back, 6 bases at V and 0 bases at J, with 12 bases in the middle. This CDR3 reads CASRQGRDSYNEQFF. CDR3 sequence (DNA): TGTGCCAGCAGGCAAGGACGGGACTCCTACAATGAGCAGTTCTTC.

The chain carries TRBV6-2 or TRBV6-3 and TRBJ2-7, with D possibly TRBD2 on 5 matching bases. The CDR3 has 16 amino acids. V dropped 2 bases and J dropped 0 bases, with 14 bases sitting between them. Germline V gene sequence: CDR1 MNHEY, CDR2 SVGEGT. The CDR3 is CASSYPDYPSSYEQYF. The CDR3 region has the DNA TGTGCCAGCAGTTACCCTGACTACCCGAGCTCCTACGAGCAGTACTTC.

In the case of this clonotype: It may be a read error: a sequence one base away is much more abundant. This chain's CDR3 is CACSLVMGLDTDTQYF. The CDR3 DNA reads TGTGCCTGCAGCTTAGTGATGGGGCTAGACACAGATACGCAGTATTTT. The V call is TRBV11-2, the J call TRBJ2-3, with D tentatively TRBD1 (5 bases). The CDR3 is 16 residues long. The germline gives CDR1 SGHAT, CDR2 FQNNGV.

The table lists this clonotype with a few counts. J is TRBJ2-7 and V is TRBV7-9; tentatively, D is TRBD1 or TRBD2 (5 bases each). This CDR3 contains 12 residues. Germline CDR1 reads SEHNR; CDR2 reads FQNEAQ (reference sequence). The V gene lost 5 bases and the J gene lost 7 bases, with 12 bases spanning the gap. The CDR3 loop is CASSRDGAEQYF. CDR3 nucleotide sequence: TGTGCCAGCAGCCGTGACGGGGCTGAGCAGTACTTC.

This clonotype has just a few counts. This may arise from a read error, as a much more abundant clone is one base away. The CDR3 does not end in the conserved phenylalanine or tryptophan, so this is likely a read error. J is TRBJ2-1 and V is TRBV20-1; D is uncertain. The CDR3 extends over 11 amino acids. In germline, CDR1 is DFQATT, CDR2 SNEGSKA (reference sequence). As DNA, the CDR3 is TGCAGTGCCAGAGGTCGGGATGAGCAGTTCCTC. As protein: CSARGRDEQFL.

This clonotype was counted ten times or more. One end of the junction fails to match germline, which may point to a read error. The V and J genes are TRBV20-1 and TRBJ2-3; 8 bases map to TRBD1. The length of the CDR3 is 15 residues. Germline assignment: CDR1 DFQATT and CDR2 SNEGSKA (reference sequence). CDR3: CSAGDRGGSTDTQYF. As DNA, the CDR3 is TGCAGTGCTGGAGACAGGGGAGGTAGCACAGATACGCAGTATTTT.

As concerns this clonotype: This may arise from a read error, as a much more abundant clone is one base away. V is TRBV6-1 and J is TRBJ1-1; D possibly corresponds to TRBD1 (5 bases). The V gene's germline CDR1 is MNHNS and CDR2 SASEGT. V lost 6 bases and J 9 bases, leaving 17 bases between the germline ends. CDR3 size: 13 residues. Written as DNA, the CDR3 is TGTGCCAGCAGCCTAATAGGACATGGGAAAGCTTTCTTT. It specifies CASSLIGHGKAFF.

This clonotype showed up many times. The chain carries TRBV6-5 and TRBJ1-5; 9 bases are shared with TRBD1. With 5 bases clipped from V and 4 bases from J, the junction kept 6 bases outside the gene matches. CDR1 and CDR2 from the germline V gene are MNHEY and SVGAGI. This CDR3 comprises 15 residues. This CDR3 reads CASSNPGTGNQPQHF. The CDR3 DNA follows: TGTGCCAGCAGTAACCCCGGGACAGGGAATCAGCCCCAGCATTTT.

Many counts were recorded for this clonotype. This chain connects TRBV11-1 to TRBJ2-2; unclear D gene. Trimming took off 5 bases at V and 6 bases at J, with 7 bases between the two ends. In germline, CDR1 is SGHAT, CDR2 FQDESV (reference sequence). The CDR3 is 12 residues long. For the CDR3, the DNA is TGTGCCAGCAGCGTGAGCTCCGGGGAGCTGTTTTTT. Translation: CASSVSSGELFF.

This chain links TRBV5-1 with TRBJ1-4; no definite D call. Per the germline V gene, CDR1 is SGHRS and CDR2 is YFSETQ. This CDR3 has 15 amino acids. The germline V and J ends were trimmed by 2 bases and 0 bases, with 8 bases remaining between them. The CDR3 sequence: CASSFLDATNEKLFF. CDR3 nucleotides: TGCGCCAGCAGCTTCCTGGACGCAACTAATGAAAAACTGTTTTTT. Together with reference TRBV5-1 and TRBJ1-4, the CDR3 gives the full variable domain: KAGVTQTPRYLIKTRGQQVTLSCSPISGHRSVSWYQQTPGQGLQFLFEYFSETQRNKGNFPGRFSGRQFSNSRSEMNVSTLELGDSALYLCASSFLDATNEKLFFGSGTQLSVL.

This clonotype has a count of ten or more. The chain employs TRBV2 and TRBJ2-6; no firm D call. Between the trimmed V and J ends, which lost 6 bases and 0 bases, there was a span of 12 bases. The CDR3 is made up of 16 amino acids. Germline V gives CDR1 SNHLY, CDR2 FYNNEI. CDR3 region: CASSAQLISGANVLTF. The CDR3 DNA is TGTGCCAGCAGCGCCCAACTGATCTCTGGGGCCAACGTCCTGACTTTC.

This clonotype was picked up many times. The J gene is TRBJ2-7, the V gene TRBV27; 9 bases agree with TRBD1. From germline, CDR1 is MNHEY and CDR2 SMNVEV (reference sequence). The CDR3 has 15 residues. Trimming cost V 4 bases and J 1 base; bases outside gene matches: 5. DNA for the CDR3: TGTGCCAGCAGTTGGGGACAGGGTCAATCCTACGAGCAGTACTTC. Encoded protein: CASSWGQGQSYEQYF.

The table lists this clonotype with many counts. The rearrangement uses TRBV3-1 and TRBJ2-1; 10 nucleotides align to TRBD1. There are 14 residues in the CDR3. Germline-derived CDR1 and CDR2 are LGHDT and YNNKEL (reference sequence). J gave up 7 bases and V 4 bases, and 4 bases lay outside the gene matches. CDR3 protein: CASSRRQGANEQFF. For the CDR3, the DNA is TGTGCCAGCAGCCGACGACAGGGGGCTAATGAGCAGTTCTTC.

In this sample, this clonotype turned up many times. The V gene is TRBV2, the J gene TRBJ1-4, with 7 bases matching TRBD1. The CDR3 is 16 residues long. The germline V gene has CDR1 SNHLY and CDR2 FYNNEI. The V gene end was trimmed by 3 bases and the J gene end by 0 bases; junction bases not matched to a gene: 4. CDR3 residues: CASSERQGATNEKLFF. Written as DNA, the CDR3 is TGTGCCAGCAGTGAGAGACAGGGCGCAACTAATGAAAAACTGTTTTTT.

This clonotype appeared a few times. CDR3: CASSRDRANYGYTF. In DNA form, the CDR3 reads TGTGCCAGCAGCCGAGACAGGGCGAACTATGGCTACACCTTC. The chain uses TRBV7-2 and TRBJ1-2, with TRBD1 matching over 7 bases. The CDR3 sequence is 14 residues long. Germline trimming cut 5 bases from V and 2 bases from J; bases unmatched to any gene: 5. Germline CDR1 reads SGHTA; CDR2 reads FQGNSA.

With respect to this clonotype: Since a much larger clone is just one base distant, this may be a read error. CDR3: CACSLGGTGGDTQYF. DNA for the CDR3: TGTGCCTGCAGTTTAGGCGGGACAGGAGGAGATACGCAGTATTTT. The chain is built from TRBV12-3 or TRBV12-4 and TRBJ2-3, with TRBD1 matching 8 bases. The CDR3 sequence is 15 residues long.

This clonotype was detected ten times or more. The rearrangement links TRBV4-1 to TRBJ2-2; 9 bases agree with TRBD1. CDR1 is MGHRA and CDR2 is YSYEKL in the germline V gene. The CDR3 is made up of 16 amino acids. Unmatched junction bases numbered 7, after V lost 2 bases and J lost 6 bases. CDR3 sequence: CASSQPGQGFSGELFF. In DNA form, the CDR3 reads TGCGCCAGCAGCCAACCGGGACAGGGTTTCTCCGGGGAGCTGTTTTTT.

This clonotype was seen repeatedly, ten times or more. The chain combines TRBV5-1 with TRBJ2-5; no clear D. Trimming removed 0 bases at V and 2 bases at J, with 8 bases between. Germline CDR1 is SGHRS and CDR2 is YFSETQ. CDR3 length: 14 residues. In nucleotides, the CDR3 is TGCGCCAGCAGCTTGGCAGTATTACAAGAGACCCAGTACTTC. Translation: CASSLAVLQETQYF.

The CDR3 loop reads CASSDGTGGRYGYTF. The CDR3 DNA reads TGTGCCAGCAGTGACGGGACAGGGGGCAGATATGGCTACACCTTC. J is TRBJ1-2 and V is TRBV2, with 12 bases aligning to TRBD1. The CDR3 contains 15 residues. Germline trimming cut 3 bases from V and 5 bases from J; bases unmatched to any gene: 4. Germline CDR1 and CDR2: SNHLY and FYNNEI.

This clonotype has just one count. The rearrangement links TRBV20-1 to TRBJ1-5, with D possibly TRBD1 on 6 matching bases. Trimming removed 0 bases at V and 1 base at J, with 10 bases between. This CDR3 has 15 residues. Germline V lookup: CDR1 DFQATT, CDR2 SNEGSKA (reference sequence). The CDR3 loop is CSARDGTISNQPQHF. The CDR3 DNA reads TGCAGTGCTAGAGATGGGACAATAAGCAATCAGCCCCAGCATTTT.

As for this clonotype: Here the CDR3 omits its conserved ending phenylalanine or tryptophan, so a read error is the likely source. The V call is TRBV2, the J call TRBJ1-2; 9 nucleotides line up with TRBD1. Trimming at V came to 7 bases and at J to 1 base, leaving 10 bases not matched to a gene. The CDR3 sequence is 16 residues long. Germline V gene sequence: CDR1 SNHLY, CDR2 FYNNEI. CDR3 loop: CASTGEGTGNNYGYTL. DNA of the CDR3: TGTGCCAGCACGGGAGAGGGGACAGGGAATAACTATGGCTACACCCTC.

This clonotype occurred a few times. DNA for the CDR3: TGTGCCAGCAGCTTGCGAAGAGCCGGGGAGCTGTTTTTT. Amino acids: CASSLRRAGELFF. The chain joins TRBV5-4 to TRBJ2-2; D not certain. This CDR3 region has 13 residues. Per germline, CDR1 SGHNT and CDR2 YYREEE (reference sequence). V was pared by 1 base and J by 6 bases, with 7 bases between.

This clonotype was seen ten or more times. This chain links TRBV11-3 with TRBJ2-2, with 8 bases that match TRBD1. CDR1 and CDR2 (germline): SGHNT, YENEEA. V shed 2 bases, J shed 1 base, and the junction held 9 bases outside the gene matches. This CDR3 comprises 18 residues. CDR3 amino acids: CASSLTGTGDLNTGELFF. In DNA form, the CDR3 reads TGTGCCAGCAGCTTAACCGGGACAGGAGATTTGAACACCGGGGAGCTGTTTTTT.

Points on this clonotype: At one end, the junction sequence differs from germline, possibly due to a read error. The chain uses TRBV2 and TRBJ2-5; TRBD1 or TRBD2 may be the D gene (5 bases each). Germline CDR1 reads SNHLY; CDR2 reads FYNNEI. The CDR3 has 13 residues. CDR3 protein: CDSSDRGRETQYF. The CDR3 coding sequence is TGTGACAGCAGTGACCGGGGACGGGAGACCCAGTACTTC.

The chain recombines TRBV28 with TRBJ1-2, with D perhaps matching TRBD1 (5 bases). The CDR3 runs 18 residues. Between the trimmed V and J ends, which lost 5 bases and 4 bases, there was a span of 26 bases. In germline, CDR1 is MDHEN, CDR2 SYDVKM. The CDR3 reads CASSAQGLSPRGFYGYTF. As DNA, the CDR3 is TGTGCCAGCAGTGCTCAGGGCCTGAGTCCCCGAGGATTCTATGGCTACACCTTC.

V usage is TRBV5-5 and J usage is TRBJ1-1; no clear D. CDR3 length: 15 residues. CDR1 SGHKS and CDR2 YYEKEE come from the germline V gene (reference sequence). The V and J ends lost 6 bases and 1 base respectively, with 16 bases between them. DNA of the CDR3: TGTGCCAGCAACTCTAGGGCGGGGAAGAACACTGAAGCTTTCTTT. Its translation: CASNSRAGKNTEAFF.